This paragraph reports one T cell receptor (beta chain). Participants, about 18 to 90 years old, spanned around 25 US areas. Two negative PCRs, clearance, or symptom resolution were required of recovered Cohort 3 donors. The data derive from a study of blood T cell repertoires in COVID-19. The wider study: Material from acute and convalescent COVID-19 was sourced from the United States, Italy and Spain.

Data came from immunoSEQ multiplex PCR; TCRdb stores just in-frame clones and leaves some out. The sample yields 350,000 or so clones, about 90% seen once. Material for sequencing was PBMCs or T cells enriched from blood (not recorded which). The source of this sequence is a woman aged 25-40 years who had recovered from COVID-19.

This CDR3 reads CASSLLLAGRTGELFF. In DNA form, the CDR3 reads TGTGCCAGCAGCTTACTTCTAGCGGGGCGGACCGGGGAGCTGTTTTTT. The genes are TRBV11-3 and TRBJ2-2, with 9 bases identical to TRBD2. The CDR3 loop spans 16 amino acids. Germline CDR1 SGHNT, CDR2 YENEEA. Trimming took 2 bases from V and 5 from J; bases not matched to a gene: 6. The complete variable domain, with remaining parts taken from reference TRBV11-3 and TRBJ2-2, reads EAGVVQSPRYKIIEKKQPVAFWCNPISGHNTLYWYLQNLGQGPELLIRYENEEAVDDSQLPKDRFSAERLKGVDSTLKIQPAELGDSAVYLCASSLLLAGRTGELFFGEGSRLTVL.